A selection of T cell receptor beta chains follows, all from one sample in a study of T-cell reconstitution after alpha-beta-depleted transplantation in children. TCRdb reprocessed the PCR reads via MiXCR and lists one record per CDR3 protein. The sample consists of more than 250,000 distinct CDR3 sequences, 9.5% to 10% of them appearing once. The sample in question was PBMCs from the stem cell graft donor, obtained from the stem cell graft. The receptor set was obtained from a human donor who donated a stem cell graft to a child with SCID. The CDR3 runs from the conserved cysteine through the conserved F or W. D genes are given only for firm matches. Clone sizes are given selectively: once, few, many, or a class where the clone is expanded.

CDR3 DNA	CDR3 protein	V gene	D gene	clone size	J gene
TGTGCCAGCAGCGTCACCGGGACTAGCAAAGAGACCCAGTACTTC	CASSVTGTSKETQYF	TRBV7-2	TRBD2	many	TRBJ2-5
TGCAGTGCTAGAGATGGCAGGGGAAACGAGCAGTACTTC	CSARDGRGNEQYF	TRBV20-1	-	-	TRBJ2-7
TGTGCCAGCAGCGCGGTACTAGCGGGCATGAACGAGCAGTACTTC	CASSAVLAGMNEQYF	TRBV9	TRBD2	many	TRBJ2-7
TGTGCCAGCAGCCTGCAGGGGAACACTGAAGCTTTCTTT	CASSLQGNTEAFF	TRBV12-3/TRBV12-4	-	many	TRBJ1-1
TGTGCCAGCGGAGGGTGGACAGGGGAAGAGACCCAGTACTTC	CASGGWTGEETQYF	TRBV25-1	TRBD1	once	TRBJ2-5
TGTGCCAGCAGCCAAGTGTCCCCTCCCTACAATGAGCAGTTCTTC	CASSQVSPPYNEQFF	TRBV3-1	-	few	TRBJ2-1
TGTGCCATCAGTGAGCCGGCAGCATCCTACAATGAGCAGTTCTTC	CAISEPAASYNEQFF	TRBV10-3	-	-	TRBJ2-1
TGTGCCAGCAGAGCAGTAGGTCAGGCGTTCTACAATGAGCAGTTCTTC	CASRAVGQAFYNEQFF	TRBV6-1	-	many	TRBJ2-1
TGTGCCAGCAGCTCACCATTACTAGGGGACAGCCTATCCTTCACCTTC	CASSSPLLGDSLSFTF	TRBV7-9	TRBD1	few	TRBJ2-7
TGTGCCAGCAGCCTGCGAGGGGTGAGAGAGACCCAGTACTTC	CASSLRGVRETQYF	TRBV11-2	-	few	TRBJ2-5
TGTGCCAGCAGTTACTCGGCCTGGGTAGGCTCGGAGACCCAGTACTTC	CASSYSAWVGSETQYF	TRBV6-5	-	-	TRBJ2-5
TGTGCCATCAGTGAGTCGCGGACAGGGTATGGCTACGAGCAGTACTTC	CAISESRTGYGYEQYF	TRBV10-3	TRBD1	-	TRBJ2-7
TGTGCCAGCAGCTCCCCCGAACGGACAGGACCAGAGCAGTACTTC	CASSSPERTGPEQYF	TRBV7-9	TRBD1	-	TRBJ2-7
TGTGCCAGCAGCCTATCTACGGGCGGGAGTGAGCAGTTCTTC	CASSLSTGGSEQFF	TRBV3-1	TRBD2	-	TRBJ2-1
TGTGCCAGCATTTGGGAAGGGTCCTCCTACAATGAGCAGTTCTTC	CASIWEGSSYNEQFF	TRBV2	-	few	TRBJ2-1
TGTGCCAGCGGACGAAGCCACGAGCAGTACTTC	CASGRSHEQYF	TRBV2	-	many	TRBJ2-7
TGTGCCAGCATCCTACCTGGCACCTACGAGCAGTACTTC	CASILPGTYEQYF	TRBV2	-	-	TRBJ2-7
TGCAGTGCTAAAGCGGGGGCCTGGGAGACCCAGTACTTC	CSAKAGAWETQYF	TRBV20-1	TRBD2	-	TRBJ2-5
TGTGCCAGCAGCCCCGGTATAAGCGACGGCTTCTACAATGAGCAGTTCTTC	CASSPGISDGFYNEQFF	TRBV7-9	-	-	TRBJ2-1
TGTGCCAGCAGCCCCGGGCGCATGGGTGGAGAGACCCAGTACTTC	CASSPGRMGGETQYF	TRBV4-2	-	-	TRBJ2-5
TGTGCCATCACCGAAACTAGCGACCACAATGAGCAGTTCTTC	CAITETSDHNEQFF	TRBV10-3	TRBD2	-	TRBJ2-1
TGCGCCAGCAGTGTTGGGACTAGCGCCACCACAGATACGCAGTATTTT	CASSVGTSATTDTQYF	TRBV10-1	TRBD2	many	TRBJ2-3
TGCAGCGTTGAAGGCACAGGGACTGAGCAGTTCTTC	CSVEGTGTEQFF	TRBV29-1	-	-	TRBJ2-1
TGCAGCGTGCGAACGACAGGGGCTTACGAGCAGTACTTC	CSVRTTGAYEQYF	TRBV29-1	TRBD1	few	TRBJ2-7
TGTGCCAGCAAGGGGGCAAATAGCAATCAGCCCCAGCATTTT	CASKGANSNQPQHF	TRBV6-1	TRBD1	-	TRBJ1-5
TGTGCCACCAGTGAGAAGACAGGGGGTCGCACAGATACGCAGTATTTT	CATSEKTGGRTDTQYF	TRBV24-1	TRBD1	few	TRBJ2-3
TGTGCCAGCAGCTTCGACAACGGGAACACTGAAGCTTTCTTT	CASSFDNGNTEAFF	TRBV7-6	-	-	TRBJ1-1
TGTGCCAGCAGTCCTACACAGGGGGCTATAGCTGGGGCCAACGTCCTGACTTTC	CASSPTQGAIAGANVLTF	TRBV25-1	TRBD1	-	TRBJ2-6
TGCAGCGTTCAATTGGCAGGCACCTACGAGCAGTACTTC	CSVQLAGTYEQYF	TRBV29-1	-	few	TRBJ2-7
TGTGCCAGCAGTCCTAACGTTGGGCTTCAAGAGACCCAGTACTTC	CASSPNVGLQETQYF	TRBV12-3/TRBV12-4	-	-	TRBJ2-5
TGCAGTGCTCCTAGACAGGGGGCCGGGGAGCAGTACTTC	CSAPRQGAGEQYF	TRBV20-1	TRBD1	many	TRBJ2-7
TGTGCCAGCAGTGACTCTAGCGGGGGCAATGAGCAGTTCTTC	CASSDSSGGNEQFF	TRBV6-4	TRBD2	many	TRBJ2-1
TGTGCCAGCAGTCCCCGGCGGGCGTCCACCGGGGAGCTGTTTTTT	CASSPRRASTGELFF	TRBV28	-	many	TRBJ2-2
TGCAGTGCTAGGTGGGCAGGTTCTGAAGCTTTCTTT	CSARWAGSEAFF	TRBV20-1	-	many	TRBJ1-1
TGTGCCAGCAGTCTGGGACTAGCTAGCGAGCAGTACTTC	CASSLGLASEQYF	TRBV11-1	TRBD2	-	TRBJ2-7
TGTGCCAGCAGATCGGGACAGGGAAAATACAATGAGCAGTTCTTC	CASRSGQGKYNEQFF	TRBV6-1	TRBD1	few	TRBJ2-1
TGTGCCAGCAGTTCCCTACAGGGGCTCGGCACCGGGGAGCTGTTTTTT	CASSSLQGLGTGELFF	TRBV27	TRBD1	-	TRBJ2-2
TGCGCCAGCAGCTTGGGTCGTACAAGCGTAGGGGATACGCAGTATTTT	CASSLGRTSVGDTQYF	TRBV5-1	-	-	TRBJ2-3
TGCAGTGCCGAGCGGGGGGATTCAGATGAGCAGTTCTTC	CSAERGDSDEQFF	TRBV20-1	TRBD2	few	TRBJ2-1
TGTGCCAGCAGCTTAGCAGGACAGGGATTTAATCAGCCCCAGCATTTT	CASSLAGQGFNQPQHF	TRBV7-2	TRBD1	-	TRBJ1-5
TGTGCCAGCAGCTTAGGATCAGGGGTGGACTACGAGCAGTACTTC	CASSLGSGVDYEQYF	TRBV11-2	-	-	TRBJ2-7
TGTGCCAGCAGCCGTGGGGGACAGGGGAATGAAAAACTGTTTTTT	CASSRGGQGNEKLFF	TRBV5-6	TRBD1	-	TRBJ1-4
TGTGCCAGCAGTTTAAGGGCAGTCCAAGAGACCCAGTACTTC	CASSLRAVQETQYF	TRBV12-3/TRBV12-4	-	-	TRBJ2-5
TGTGCCAGCAGCTTAGGGGGAGAAGGTGACAGCTACTACGAGCAGTACTTC	CASSLGGEGDSYYEQYF	TRBV7-2	-	many	TRBJ2-7
TGTGCCAGCAGCCAAGACCTGGGGGGCACTGAAGCTTTCTTT	CASSQDLGGTEAFF	TRBV14	-	few	TRBJ1-1
TGTGCCAGCAGCCCCAGTAGTAGCGCGAACACCGGGGAGCTGTTTTTT	CASSPSSSANTGELFF	TRBV7-6	-	many	TRBJ2-2
TGTGCCAGCAGTTACTCGAGACTACCCTACGAGCAGTACTTC	CASSYSRLPYEQYF	TRBV6-5	-	-	TRBJ2-7
TGCGCCAGCAGCCAAGAATACCGCTACGAGCAGTACTTC	CASSQEYRYEQYF	TRBV4-1	-	few	TRBJ2-7